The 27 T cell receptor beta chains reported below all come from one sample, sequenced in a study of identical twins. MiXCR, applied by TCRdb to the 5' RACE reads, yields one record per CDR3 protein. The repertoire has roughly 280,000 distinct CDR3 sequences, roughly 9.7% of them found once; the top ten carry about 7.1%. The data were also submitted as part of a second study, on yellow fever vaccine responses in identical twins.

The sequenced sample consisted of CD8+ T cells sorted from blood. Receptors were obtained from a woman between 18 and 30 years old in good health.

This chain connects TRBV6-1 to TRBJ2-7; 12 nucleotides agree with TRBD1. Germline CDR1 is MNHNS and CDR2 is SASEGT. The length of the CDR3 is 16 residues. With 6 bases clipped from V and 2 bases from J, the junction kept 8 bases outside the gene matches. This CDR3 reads CASRRPGQGAPYEQYF. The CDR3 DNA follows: TGTGCCAGCAGACGCCCGGGACAGGGGGCCCCCTACGAGCAGTACTTC.

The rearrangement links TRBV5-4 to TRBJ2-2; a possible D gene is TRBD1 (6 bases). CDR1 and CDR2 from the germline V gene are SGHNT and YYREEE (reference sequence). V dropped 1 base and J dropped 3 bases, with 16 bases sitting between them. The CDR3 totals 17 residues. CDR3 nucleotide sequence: TGTGCCAGCAGCTTGAATAACCGGGACACCTACACCGGGGAGCTGTTTTTT. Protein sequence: CASSLNNRDTYTGELFF.

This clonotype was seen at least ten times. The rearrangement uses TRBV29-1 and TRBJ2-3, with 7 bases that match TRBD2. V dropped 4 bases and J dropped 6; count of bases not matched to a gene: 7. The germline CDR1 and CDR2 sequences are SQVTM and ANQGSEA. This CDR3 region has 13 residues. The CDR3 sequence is CSVVWASGDTQYF. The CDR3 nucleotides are TGCAGCGTTGTTTGGGCTAGCGGCGATACGCAGTATTTT.

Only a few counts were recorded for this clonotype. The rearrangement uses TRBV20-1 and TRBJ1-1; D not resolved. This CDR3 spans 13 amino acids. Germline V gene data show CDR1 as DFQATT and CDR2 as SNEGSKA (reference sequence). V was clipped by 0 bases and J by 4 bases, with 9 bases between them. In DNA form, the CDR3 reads TGCAGTGCTAGAGATATTGCAGGCACTGAAGCTTTCTTT. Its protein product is CSARDIAGTEAFF.

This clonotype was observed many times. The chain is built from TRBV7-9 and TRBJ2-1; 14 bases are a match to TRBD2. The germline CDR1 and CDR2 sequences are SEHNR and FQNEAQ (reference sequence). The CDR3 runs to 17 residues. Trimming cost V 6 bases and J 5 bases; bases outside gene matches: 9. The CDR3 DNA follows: TGTGCCAGCAGTGGGACTAGCGGGAGTGATCTCCACAATGAGCAGTTCTTC. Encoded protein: CASSGTSGSDLHNEQFF.

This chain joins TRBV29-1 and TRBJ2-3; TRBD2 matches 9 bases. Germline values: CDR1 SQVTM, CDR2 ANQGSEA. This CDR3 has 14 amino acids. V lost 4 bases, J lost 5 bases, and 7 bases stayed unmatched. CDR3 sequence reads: CSVAPSGAKDTQYF. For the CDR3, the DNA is TGCAGCGTTGCCCCTAGCGGGGCCAAAGATACGCAGTATTTT.

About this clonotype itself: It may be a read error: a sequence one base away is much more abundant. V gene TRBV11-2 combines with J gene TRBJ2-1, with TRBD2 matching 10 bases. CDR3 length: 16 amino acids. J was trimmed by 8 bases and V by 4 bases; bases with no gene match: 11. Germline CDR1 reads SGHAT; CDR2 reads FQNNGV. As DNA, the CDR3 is TGTGCCAGCAGCTCAGACCCAGCGGGGGGGTGGGATGAGCAGTTCTTC. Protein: CASSSDPAGGWDEQFF.

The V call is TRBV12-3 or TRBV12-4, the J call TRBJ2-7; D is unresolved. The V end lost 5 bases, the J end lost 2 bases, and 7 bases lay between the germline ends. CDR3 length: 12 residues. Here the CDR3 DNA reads TGTGCCAGCAGTCCCGCACCCTACGAGCAGTACTTC. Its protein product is CASSPAPYEQYF.

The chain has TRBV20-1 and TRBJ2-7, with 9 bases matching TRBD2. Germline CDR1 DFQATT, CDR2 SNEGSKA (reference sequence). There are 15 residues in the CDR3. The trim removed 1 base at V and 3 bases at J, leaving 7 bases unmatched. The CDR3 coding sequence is TGCAGTGCTAGAGGTGGTAGCGGGAGTTACTACGAGCAGTACTTC. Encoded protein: CSARGGSGSYYEQYF.

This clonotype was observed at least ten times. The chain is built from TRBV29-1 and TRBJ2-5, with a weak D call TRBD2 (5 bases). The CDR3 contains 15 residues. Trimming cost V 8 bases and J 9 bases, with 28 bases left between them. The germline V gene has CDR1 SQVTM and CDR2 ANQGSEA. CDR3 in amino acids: CSSEARTQEVGAQYF. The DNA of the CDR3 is TGCAGCTCGGAAGCGCGGACTCAGGAGGTCGGGGCCCAGTACTTC.

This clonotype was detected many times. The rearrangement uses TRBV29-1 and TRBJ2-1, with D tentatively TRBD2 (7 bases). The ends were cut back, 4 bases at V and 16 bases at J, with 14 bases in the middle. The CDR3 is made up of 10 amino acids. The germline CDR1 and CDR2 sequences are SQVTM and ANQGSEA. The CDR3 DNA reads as TGCAGCGTTGTAGAAGGGGGGGAATTCTTC. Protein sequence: CSVVEGGEFF.

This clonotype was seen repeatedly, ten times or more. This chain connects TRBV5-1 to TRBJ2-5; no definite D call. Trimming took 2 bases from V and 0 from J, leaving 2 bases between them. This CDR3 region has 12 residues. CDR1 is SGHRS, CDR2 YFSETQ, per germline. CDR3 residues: CASSLNQETQYF. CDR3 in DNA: TGCGCCAGCAGCTTAAACCAAGAGACCCAGTACTTC.

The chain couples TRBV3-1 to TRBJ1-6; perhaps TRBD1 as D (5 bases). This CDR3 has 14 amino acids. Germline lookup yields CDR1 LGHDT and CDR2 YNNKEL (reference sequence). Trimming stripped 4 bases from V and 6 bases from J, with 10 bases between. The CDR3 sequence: CASSPEGLNSPLHF. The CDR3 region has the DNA TGTGCCAGCAGCCCAGAGGGGCTTAATTCACCCCTCCACTTT.

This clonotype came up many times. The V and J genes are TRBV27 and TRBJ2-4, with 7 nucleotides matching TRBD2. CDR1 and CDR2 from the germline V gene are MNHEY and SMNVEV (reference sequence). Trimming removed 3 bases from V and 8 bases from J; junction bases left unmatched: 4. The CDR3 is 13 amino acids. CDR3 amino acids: CASSLRGGDIQYF. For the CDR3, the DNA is TGTGCCAGCAGTTTGCGGGGAGGGGACATTCAGTACTTC.

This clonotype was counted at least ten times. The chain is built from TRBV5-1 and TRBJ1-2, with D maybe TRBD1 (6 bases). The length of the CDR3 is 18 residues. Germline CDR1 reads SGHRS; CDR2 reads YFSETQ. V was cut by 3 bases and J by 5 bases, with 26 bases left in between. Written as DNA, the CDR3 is TGCGCCAGCAGCTCGGAAACCGGACAGCTCTCGGTGATTTATGGCTACACCTTC. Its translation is CASSSETGQLSVIYGYTF.

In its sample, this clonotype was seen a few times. This CDR3 reads CSARHTGTGVQETQYF. CDR3 in DNA: TGCAGTGCTAGACACACCGGGACAGGGGTCCAAGAGACCCAGTACTTC. The rearrangement uses TRBV20-1 and TRBJ2-5, with 10 nucleotides matching TRBD1. The CDR3 covers 16 residues. The V gene's germline CDR1 is DFQATT and CDR2 SNEGSKA (reference sequence). V lost 2 bases, J lost 1 base, and 7 bases stayed unmatched.

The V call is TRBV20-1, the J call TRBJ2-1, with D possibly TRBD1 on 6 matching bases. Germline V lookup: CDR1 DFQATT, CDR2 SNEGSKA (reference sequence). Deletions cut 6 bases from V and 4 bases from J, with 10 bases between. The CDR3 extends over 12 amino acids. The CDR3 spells CSARDIYNEQFF. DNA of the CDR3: TGCAGTGCCCGGGACATTTACAATGAGCAGTTCTTC.

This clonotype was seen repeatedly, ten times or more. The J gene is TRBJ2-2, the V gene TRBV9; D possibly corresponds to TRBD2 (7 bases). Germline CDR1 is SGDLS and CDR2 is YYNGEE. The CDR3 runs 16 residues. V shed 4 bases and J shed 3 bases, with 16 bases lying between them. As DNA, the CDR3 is TGTGCCAGCAGCCCGAGGGGGGGGCTCGACACCGGGGAGCTGTTTTTT. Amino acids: CASSPRGGLDTGELFF.

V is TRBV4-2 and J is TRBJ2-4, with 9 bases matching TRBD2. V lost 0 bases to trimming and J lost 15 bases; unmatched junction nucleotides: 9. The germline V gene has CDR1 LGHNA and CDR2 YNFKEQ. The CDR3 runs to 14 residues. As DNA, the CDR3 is TGTGCCAGCAGCCAAGATCACCGGACTAGCGTATCGTACTTC. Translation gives CASSQDHRTSVSYF.

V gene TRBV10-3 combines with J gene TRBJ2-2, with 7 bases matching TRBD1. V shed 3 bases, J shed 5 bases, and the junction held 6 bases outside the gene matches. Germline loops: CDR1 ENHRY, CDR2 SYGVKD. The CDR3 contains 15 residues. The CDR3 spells CAISDEGASTGELFF. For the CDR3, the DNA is TGTGCCATCAGTGACGAGGGGGCAAGTACCGGGGAGCTGTTTTTT.

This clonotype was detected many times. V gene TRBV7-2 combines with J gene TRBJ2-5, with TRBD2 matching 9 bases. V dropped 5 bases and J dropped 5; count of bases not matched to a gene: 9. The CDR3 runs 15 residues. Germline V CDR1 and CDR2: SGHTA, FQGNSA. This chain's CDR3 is CASSPIGTSTETQYF. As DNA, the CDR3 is TGTGCCAGCAGCCCAATAGGGACTAGCACTGAGACCCAGTACTTC.

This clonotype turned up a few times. The CDR3 spells CATSKKTGDEQYF. The DNA for the CDR3 is TGTGCCACCAGCAAAAAGACAGGGGATGAGCAGTACTTC. This sequence joins TRBV15 and TRBJ2-7, with 8 nucleotides matching TRBD1. The CDR3 covers 13 residues. Unmatched junction bases numbered 6, after V lost 4 bases and J lost 7 bases. Germline V gene sequence: CDR1 LNHNV, CDR2 YYDKDF (reference sequence).

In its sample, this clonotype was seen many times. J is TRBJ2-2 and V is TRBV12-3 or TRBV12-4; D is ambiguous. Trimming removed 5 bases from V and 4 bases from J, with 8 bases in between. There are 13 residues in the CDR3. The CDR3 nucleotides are TGTGCCAGCAGTGGATTGACCACCGGGGAGCTGTTTTTT. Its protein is CASSGLTTGELFF.

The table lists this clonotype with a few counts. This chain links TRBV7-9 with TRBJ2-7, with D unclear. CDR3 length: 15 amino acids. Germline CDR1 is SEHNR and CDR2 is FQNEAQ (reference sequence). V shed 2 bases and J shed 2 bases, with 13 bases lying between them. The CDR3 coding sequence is TGTGCCAGCAGCTTACCCCCCCCAGAGACCTACGAGCAGTACTTC. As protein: CASSLPPPETYEQYF. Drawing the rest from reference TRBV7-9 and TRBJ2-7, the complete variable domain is DTGVSQNPRHKITKRGQNVTFRCDPISEHNRLYWYRQTLGQGPEFLTYFQNEAQLEKSRLLSDRFSAERPKGSFSTLEIQRTEQGDSAMYLCASSLPPPETYEQYFGPGTRLTVT.

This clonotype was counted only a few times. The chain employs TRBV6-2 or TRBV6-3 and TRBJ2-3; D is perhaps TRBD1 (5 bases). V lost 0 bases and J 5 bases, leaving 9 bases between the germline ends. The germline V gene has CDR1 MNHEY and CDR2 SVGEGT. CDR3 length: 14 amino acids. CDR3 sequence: CASSYSAGLDTQYF. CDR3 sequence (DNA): TGTGCCAGCAGTTACTCGGCAGGGCTAGATACGCAGTATTTT.

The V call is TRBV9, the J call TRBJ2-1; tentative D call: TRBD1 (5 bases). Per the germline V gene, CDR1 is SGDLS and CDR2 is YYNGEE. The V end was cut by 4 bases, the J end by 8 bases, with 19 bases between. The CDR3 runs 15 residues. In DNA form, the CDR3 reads TGTGCCAGCAGCTCCCCCCTACATGCAGGGTATGAGCAGTTCTTC. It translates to CASSSPLHAGYEQFF.

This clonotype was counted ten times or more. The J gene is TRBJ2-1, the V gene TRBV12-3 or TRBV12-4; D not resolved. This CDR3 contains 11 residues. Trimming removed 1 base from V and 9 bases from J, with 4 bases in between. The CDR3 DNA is TGTGCCAGCAGTTTAGATAGTGAGCAGTTCTTC. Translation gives CASSLDSEQFF.